This T cell receptor beta chain appears in the sequencing data of a study of T cell responses to AZD1222 COVID-19 vaccine. Germline assignment: CDR1 SNHLY and CDR2 FYNNEI. Trimming took 7 bases from V and 4 from J, leaving 17 bases between them. The CDR3 is 15 residues long. Regarding the study as a whole: In a largely white British group with more females than males, clonal diversity was possibly underestimated. The reported proportion of spike-specific TCRs targeting unmutated variant regions was nearly half.

Clones were read by immunoSEQ multiplex PCR, and TCRdb kept only the in-frame ones, dropping some. The table has about 150,000 clones, about nine tenths seen once. Details on this clone: Its target is not known.

The sample in question was peripheral blood, obtained on day 0 of AZD1222 vaccination. The V and J genes are TRBV2 and TRBJ2-4, with D tentatively TRBD2 (6 bases). This receptor was obtained from an adult in good health. As DNA, the CDR3 is TGTGCCAGCAACGGGGAGGCGGGAACGAAAAACATTCAGTACTTC. This encodes CASNGEAGTKNIQYF.